This is a list of T cell receptor beta chains from one sample in a study of human T cells and chemical hapten exposure. TCRdb reprocessed the RACE reads via MiXCR and lists one record per CDR3 protein. The sample holds just over 350,000 distinct CDR3 sequences, about 6.9% seen once. The sequencing here drew on whole blood, taken in connection with sensitization to the hapten diphenylcyclopropenone (DPC). These receptors all stem from a woman between 18 and 29 years old with alopecia areata. Some clones in this sample may be carry-over from other donors' samples. CDR3s include the opening cysteine and the closing phenylalanine or tryptophan. A D gene is named only where the DNA matches it firmly.

CDR3 length: 13
J gene: TRBJ2-1
D gene: NA
V gene: TRBV11-3
CDR3 protein: CASSLEAVHEQFF

CDR3 length: 15
J gene: TRBJ2-7
D gene: NA
V gene: TRBV10-3
CDR3 protein: CAIKGASGWRDEQYF

CDR3 length: 15
J gene: TRBJ2-3
D gene: NA
V gene: TRBV2
CDR3 protein: CASSVARPTTDTQYF

CDR3 length: 17
J gene: TRBJ2-1
D gene: TRBD2
V gene: TRBV9
CDR3 protein: CASSVALAGGLYNEQFF

CDR3 length: 11
J gene: TRBJ1-1
D gene: NA
V gene: TRBV20-1
CDR3 protein: CSARGEGEAFF

CDR3 length: 17
J gene: TRBJ2-5
D gene: TRBD2
V gene: TRBV4-2
CDR3 protein: CASSQLFGGSLGETQYF

CDR3 length: 16
J gene: TRBJ2-1
D gene: TRBD1
V gene: TRBV4-3
CDR3 protein: CVSSQDWGTGGNEQFF

CDR3 length: 13
J gene: TRBJ1-5
D gene: NA
V gene: TRBV4-3
CDR3 protein: CASSQDLLQPQHF

CDR3 length: 16
J gene: TRBJ1-3
D gene: NA
V gene: TRBV7-8
CDR3 protein: CASSLEVQGTGNTIYF

CDR3 length: 14
J gene: TRBJ2-1
D gene: TRBD1
V gene: TRBV12-3/TRBV12-4
CDR3 protein: CASSILDRYNEQFF

CDR3 length: 14
J gene: TRBJ1-5
D gene: TRBD1
V gene: TRBV10-3
CDR3 protein: CAIRSGQGDQPQHF

CDR3 length: 15
J gene: TRBJ1-6
D gene: TRBD1
V gene: TRBV4-2
CDR3 protein: CASSQRQGSNSPLHF

CDR3 length: 18
J gene: TRBJ2-6
D gene: TRBD1
V gene: TRBV7-9
CDR3 protein: CASLLPGQDYSGANVLTF

CDR3 length: 13
J gene: TRBJ1-1
D gene: NA
V gene: TRBV28
CDR3 protein: CASSLGVSTEAFF

CDR3 length: 14
J gene: TRBJ2-2
D gene: NA
V gene: TRBV24-1
CDR3 protein: CATSDLGGSGELFF

CDR3 length: 13
J gene: TRBJ1-5
D gene: NA
V gene: TRBV6-1
CDR3 protein: CATQWEGSQPQHF